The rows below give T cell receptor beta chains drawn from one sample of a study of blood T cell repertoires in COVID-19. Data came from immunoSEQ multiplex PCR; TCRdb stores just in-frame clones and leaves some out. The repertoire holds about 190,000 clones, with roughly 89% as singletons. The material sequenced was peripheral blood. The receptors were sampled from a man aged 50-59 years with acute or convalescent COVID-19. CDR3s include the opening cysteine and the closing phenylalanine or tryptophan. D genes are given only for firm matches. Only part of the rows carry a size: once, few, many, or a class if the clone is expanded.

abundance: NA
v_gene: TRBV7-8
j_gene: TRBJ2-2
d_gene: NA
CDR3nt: TGTGCCAGCAGAACGTGGGGGGATTTTGCCGGGGAGCTGTTTTTT
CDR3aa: CASRTWGDFAGELFF

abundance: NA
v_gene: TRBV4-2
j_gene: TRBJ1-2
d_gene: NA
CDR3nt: TGTGCCAGCAGCCCGGCGGGGGGTGAGGACTATGGCTACACCTTC
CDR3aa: CASSPAGGEDYGYTF

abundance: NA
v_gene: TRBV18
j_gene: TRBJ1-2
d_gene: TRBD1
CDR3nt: TGTGCCAGCTCACCCGGGACAGGGTCGATTGGCTACACCTTC
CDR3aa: CASSPGTGSIGYTF

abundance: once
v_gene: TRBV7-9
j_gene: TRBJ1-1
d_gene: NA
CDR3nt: TGTGCCAGCAGCTTAGCCAGGGTTACTGAAGCTTTCTTT
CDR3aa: CASSLARVTEAFF

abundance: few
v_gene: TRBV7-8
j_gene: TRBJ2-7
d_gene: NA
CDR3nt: TGTGCCAGCAGCTTAAACAGGGTCTTCCACGAGCAGTACTTC
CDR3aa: CASSLNRVFHEQYF

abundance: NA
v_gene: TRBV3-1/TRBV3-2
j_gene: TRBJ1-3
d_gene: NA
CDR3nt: TGTGCCAGCAGCCAAGAGGGACACCTTGGAAACACCATATATTTT
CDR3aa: CASSQEGHLGNTIYF

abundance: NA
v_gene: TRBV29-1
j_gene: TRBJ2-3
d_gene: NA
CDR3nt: TGCAGCGTTGTCTACAGGTCCGGCACAGATACGCAGTATTTT
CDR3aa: CSVVYRSGTDTQYF

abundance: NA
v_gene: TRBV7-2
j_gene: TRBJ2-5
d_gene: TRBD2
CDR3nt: TGTGCCACGTCGGGGGGAGAGACCCAGTACTTC
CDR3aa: CATSGGETQYF

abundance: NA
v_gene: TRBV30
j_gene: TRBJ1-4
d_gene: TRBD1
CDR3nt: TGTGCCTGGGACAGGGGGCAAGGTGAAAAACTGTTTTTT
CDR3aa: CAWDRGQGEKLFF

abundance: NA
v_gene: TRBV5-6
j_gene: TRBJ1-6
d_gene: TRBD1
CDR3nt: TGTGCCAGCAGCTTATGGGACAGGGTGAATTCACCCCTCCACTTT
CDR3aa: CASSLWDRVNSPLHF

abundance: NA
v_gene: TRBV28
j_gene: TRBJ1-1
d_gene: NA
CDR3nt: TGTGCCAGCAGGCAGGGGTACACTGAAGCTTTCTTT
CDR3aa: CASRQGYTEAFF

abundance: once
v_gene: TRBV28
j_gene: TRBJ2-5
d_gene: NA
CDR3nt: TGTGCCAGCAGTTTATTTCCGGGTGTGAGGGAGACCCAGTACTTC
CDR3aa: CASSLFPGVRETQYF

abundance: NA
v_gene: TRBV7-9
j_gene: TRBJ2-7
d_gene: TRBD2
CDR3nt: TGTGCCAGCAGCTTACACGGGACTACCTACGAGCAGTACTTC
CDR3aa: CASSLHGTTYEQYF

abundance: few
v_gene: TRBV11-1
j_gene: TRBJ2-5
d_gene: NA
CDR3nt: TGTGCCAGCAGCTCAGGACTCGGCCGAGAGACCCAGTACTTC
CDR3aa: CASSSGLGRETQYF

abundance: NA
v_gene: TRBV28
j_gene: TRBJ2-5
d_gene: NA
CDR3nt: TGTGCCAGCAGTTTTTGGGAGAGCACCATAAAGACCCAGTACTTC
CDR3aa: CASSFWESTIKTQYF

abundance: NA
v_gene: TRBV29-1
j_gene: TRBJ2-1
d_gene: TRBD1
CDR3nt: TGCAGCGTTGGACAGGGGGCCCATGAGCAGTTCTTC
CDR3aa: CSVGQGAHEQFF

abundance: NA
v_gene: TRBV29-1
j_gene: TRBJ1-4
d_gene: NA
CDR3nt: TGCAGCGTTGAGCGGGATAGAAAACTGTTTTTT
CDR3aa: CSVERDRKLFF

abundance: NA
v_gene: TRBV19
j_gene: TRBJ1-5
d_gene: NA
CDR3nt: TGTGCCAGTAGTAATCTCGGAGCATATAGCAATCAGCCCCAGCATTTT
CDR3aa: CASSNLGAYSNQPQHF

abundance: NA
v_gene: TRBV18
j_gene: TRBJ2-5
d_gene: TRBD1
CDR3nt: TGTGCCAGCTCACCTCAGGGGGTCTCGGAGACCCAGTACTTC
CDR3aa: CASSPQGVSETQYF

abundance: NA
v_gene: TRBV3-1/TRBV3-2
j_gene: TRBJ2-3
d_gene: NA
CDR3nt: TGTGCCAGCAGCCTGGGCAGGGTAGATACGCAGTATTTT
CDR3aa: CASSLGRVDTQYF

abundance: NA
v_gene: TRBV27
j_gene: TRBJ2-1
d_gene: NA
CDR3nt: TGTGCCAGCAAGACGAGCAGGGGCGTAACAAACTACAATGAGCAGTTCTTC
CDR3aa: CASKTSRGVTNYNEQFF

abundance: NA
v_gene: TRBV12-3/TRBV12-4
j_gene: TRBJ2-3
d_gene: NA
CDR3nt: TGTGCCAGCACCCCACGAGGCGATACGCAGTATTTT
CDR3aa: CASTPRGDTQYF

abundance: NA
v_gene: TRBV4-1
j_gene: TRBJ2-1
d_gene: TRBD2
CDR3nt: TGCGCCAGCAGCCAACCGGGACTAGCCCTGGGTCGCGAGCAGTTCTTC
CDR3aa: CASSQPGLALGREQFF

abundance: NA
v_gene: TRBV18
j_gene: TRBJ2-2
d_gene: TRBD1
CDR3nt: TGTGCCAGCTCTCCCCAACAGGGGGCTACGAACACCGGGGAGCTGTTTTTT
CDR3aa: CASSPQQGATNTGELFF

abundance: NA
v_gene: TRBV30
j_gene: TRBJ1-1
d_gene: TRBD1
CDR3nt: TGTGCCTGGAGTCGACAGGGGATGAACACTGAAGCTTTCTTT
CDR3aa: CAWSRQGMNTEAFF

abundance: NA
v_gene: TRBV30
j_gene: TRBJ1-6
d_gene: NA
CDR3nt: TGTGCCTGGAGCGGGGGGGTTTCACCCCTCCACTTT
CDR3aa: CAWSGGVSPLHF

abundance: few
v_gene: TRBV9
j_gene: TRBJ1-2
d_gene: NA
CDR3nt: TGTGCCAGCAGCGCCGACAGCTATGGCTACACCTTC
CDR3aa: CASSADSYGYTF

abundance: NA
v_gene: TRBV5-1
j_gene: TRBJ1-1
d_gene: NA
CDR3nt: TGCGCCAGCAGCGTCCTACAAGGGGATCAAGCTTTCTTT
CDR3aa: CASSVLQGDQAFF

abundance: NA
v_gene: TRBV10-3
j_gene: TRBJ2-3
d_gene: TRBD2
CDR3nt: TGTGCCATAGGGACTAGCGTCGATACGCAGTATTTT
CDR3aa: CAIGTSVDTQYF

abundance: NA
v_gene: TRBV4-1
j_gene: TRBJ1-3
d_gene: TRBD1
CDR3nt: TGCGCCAGCAGCCTCCAGACAGGGCCCTCTGGAAACACCATATATTTT
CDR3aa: CASSLQTGPSGNTIYF

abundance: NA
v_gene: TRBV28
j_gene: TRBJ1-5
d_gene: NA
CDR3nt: TGTGCCAGCCGCCTAGGACATAGCAATCAGCCCCAGCATTTT
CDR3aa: CASRLGHSNQPQHF

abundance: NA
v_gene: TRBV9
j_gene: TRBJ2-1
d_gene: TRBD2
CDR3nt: TGTGCCAGCAGCTCGGGACTAGTAGACAATGAGCAGTTCTTC
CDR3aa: CASSSGLVDNEQFF

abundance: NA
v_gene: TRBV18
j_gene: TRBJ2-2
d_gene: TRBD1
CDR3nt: TGTGCCAGCTCACCACTCCGGGACAGCCTCACCGGGGAGCTGTTTTTT
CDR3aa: CASSPLRDSLTGELFF

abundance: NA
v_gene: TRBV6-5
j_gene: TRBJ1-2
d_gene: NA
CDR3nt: TGTGCCAGCAGTTACTCAGCCGGGACTGTCTATGGCTACACCTTC
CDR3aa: CASSYSAGTVYGYTF